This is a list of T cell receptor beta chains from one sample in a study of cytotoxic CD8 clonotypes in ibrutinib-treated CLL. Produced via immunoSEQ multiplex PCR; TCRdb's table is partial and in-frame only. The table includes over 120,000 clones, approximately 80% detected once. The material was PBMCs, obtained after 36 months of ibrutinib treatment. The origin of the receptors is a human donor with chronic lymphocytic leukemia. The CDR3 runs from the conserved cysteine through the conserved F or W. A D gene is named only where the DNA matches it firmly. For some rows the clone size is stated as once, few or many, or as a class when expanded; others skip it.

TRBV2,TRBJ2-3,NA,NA,CASIRRGPRPPDTQYF,TGTGCCAGCATTAGGCGGGGGCCGCGTCCCCCAGATACGCAGTATTTT
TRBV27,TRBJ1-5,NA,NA,CASSLRGGGQPQHF,TGTGCCAGCAGTTTACGGGGGGGAGGTCAGCCCCAGCATTTT
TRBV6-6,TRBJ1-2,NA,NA,CASRAEGVSYGYTF,TGTGCCAGCAGAGCGGAGGGGGTGAGCTATGGCTACACCTTC
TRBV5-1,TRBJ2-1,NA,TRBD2,CASSHTSRTSGSSGEQFF,TGCGCCAGCAGCCACACCTCCCGGACTAGCGGGAGTTCCGGAGAGCAGTTCTTC
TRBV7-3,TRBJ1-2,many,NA,CASSPNPNYGYTF,TGTGCCAGCAGCCCGAATCCCAACTATGGCTACACCTTC
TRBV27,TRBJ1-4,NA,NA,CASSFTFDEKLFF,TGTGCCAGCAGTTTCACCTTCGATGAAAAACTGTTTTTT
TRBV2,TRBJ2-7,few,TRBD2,CASSVGTSGYEQYF,TGTGCCAGCAGTGTCGGCACTAGCGGCTACGAGCAGTACTTC
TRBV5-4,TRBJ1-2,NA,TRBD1,CASSSGRGPLGYTF,TGTGCCAGCAGCTCTGGAAGGGGGCCGCTTGGCTACACCTTC
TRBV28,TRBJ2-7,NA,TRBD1,CASSLRQGRMTYEQYF,TGTGCCAGCAGTCTTAGACAGGGAAGAATGACCTACGAGCAGTACTTC
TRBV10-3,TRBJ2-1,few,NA,CAISESFGDEQFF,TGTGCCATCAGTGAGTCCTTCGGCGATGAGCAGTTCTTC
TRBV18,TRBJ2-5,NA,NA,CASSPAEEETQYF,TGTGCCAGCTCACCGGCAGAAGAAGAGACCCAGTACTTC
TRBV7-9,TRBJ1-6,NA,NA,CASSRNGVINSPLHF,TGTGCCAGCAGCCGGAATGGTGTGATTAATTCACCCCTCCACTTT
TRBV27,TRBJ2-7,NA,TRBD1,CASSPLTGVFSYEQYF,TGTGCCAGCAGCCCGCTGACAGGGGTCTTCTCCTACGAGCAGTACTTC
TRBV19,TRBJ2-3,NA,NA,CASSTGVGVTDTQYF,TGTGCCAGCTCGACTGGGGTCGGGGTAACAGATACGCAGTATTTT
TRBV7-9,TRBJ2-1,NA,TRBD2,CASSWGLAPYNEQFF,TGTGCCAGCAGCTGGGGACTAGCCCCGTACAATGAGCAGTTCTTC
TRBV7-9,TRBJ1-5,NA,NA,CASSLVGSQPQHF,TGTGCCAGCAGCTTAGTTGGGTCTCAGCCCCAGCATTTT
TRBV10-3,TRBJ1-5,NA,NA,CAISDSSGRPNNQPQHF,TGTGCCATCAGTGATAGTAGCGGCAGGCCGAATAATCAGCCCCAGCATTTT
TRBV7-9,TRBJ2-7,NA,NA,CASSLMGRGSYEQYF,TGTGCCAGCAGCCTCATGGGCAGGGGCTCCTACGAGCAGTACTTC
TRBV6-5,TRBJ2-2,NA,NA,CASSYSRGGTGELFF,TGTGCCAGCAGTTACTCTCGGGGAGGTACCGGGGAGCTGTTTTTT
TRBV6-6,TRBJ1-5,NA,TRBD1,CASSYFGQGPNQPQHF,TGTGCCAGCAGTTACTTTGGACAGGGGCCTAATCAGCCCCAGCATTTT
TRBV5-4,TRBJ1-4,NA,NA,CASSLYPGSNEKLFF,TGTGCCAGCAGCTTGTATCCCGGGTCTAATGAAAAACTGTTTTTT
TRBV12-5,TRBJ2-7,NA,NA,CASDVSRLPSYEQYF,TGTGCTAGTGACGTAAGCAGGCTCCCCTCCTACGAGCAGTACTTC
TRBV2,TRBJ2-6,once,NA,CASSWGSGANVLTF,TGTGCCAGCAGTTGGGGGTCTGGGGCCAACGTCCTGACTTTC
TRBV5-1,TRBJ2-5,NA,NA,CASSLVAGVGETQYF,TGCGCCAGCAGCTTGGTGGCAGGGGTGGGGGAGACCCAGTACTTC
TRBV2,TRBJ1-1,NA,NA,CASSVWGPEAFF,TGTGCCAGCAGTGTCTGGGGGCCTGAAGCTTTCTTT
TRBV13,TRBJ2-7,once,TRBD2,CASSLVGLDEQYF,TGTGCCAGCAGCTTAGTTGGACTAGACGAGCAGTACTTC
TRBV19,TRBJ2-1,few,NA,CASSIVQGYNEQFF,TGTGCCAGTAGTATTGTACAGGGCTACAATGAGCAGTTCTTC
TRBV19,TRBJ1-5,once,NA,CASSIQGNGNQPQHF,TGTGCCAGTAGTATTCAGGGGAATGGCAATCAGCCCCAGCATTTT
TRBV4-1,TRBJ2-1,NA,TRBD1,CASSQDYRGPYNEQFF,TGCGCCAGCAGCCAAGACTACAGGGGGCCCTACAATGAGCAGTTCTTC
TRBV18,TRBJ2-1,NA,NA,CASSPQVAMDNEQFF,TGTGCCAGCTCACCTCAGGTGGCGATGGATAATGAGCAGTTCTTC
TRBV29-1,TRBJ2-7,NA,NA,CSVEDLSRENSYEQYF,TGCAGCGTTGAAGATCTTAGCAGGGAGAATTCCTACGAGCAGTACTTC
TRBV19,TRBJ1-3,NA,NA,CASSIGTQTLGNTIYF,TGTGCCAGTAGTATTGGGACCCAGACGTTAGGAAACACCATATATTTT
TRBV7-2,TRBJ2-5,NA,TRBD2,CASSLVTPLAGGPQETQYF,TGTGCCAGCAGCTTAGTGACGCCCCTAGCGGGGGGGCCCCAAGAGACCCAGTACTTC
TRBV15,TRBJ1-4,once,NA,CATSRDRSVEEKLFF,TGTGCCACCAGCAGAGATCGGAGTGTTGAGGAAAAACTGTTTTTT
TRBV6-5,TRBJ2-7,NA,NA,CASSRRQRLNYEQYF,TGTGCCAGCAGTAGACGACAGAGACTTAACTACGAGCAGTACTTC
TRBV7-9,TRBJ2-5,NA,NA,CASSQGWETQYF,TGTGCCAGCAGTCAGGGATGGGAGACCCAGTACTTC
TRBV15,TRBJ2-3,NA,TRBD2,CATSRESSGSPGGTDTQYF,TGTGCCACCAGCAGAGAGTCTAGCGGGTCCCCAGGAGGCACAGATACGCAGTATTTT
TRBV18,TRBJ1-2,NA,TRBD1,CASSPGTGLNYGYTF,TGTGCCAGCTCACCCGGGACAGGGCTTAACTATGGCTACACCTTC
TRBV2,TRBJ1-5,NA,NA,CASRPRVTGQPQHF,TGTGCCAGCAGGCCCAGGGTTACCGGTCAGCCCCAGCATTTT
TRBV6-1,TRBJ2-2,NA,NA,CASSEGWGQGVGELFF,TGTGCCAGCAGTGAAGGGTGGGGGCAAGGTGTCGGGGAGCTGTTTTTT
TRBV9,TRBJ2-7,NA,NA,CASSVEGDAYEQYF,TGTGCCAGCAGCGTAGAGGGCGACGCCTACGAGCAGTACTTC
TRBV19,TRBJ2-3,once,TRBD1,CATGTAHTDTQYF,TGTGCCACTGGGACAGCCCACACAGATACGCAGTATTTT
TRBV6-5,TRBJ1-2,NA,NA,CASSPFYNYYGYTF,TGTGCCAGCAGCCCCTTTTATAATTACTATGGCTACACCTTC
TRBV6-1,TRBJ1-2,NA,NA,CATRGFLGYGYTF,TGTGCCACCCGAGGTTTCCTGGGGTATGGCTACACCTTC
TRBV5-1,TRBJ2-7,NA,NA,CASSLVYGEQYF,TGCGCCAGCAGCTTGGTTTACGGCGAGCAGTACTTC
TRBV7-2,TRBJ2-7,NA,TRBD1,CASAGLGQGIYEQYF,TGTGCCAGCGCGGGTTTGGGACAGGGGATCTACGAGCAGTACTTC
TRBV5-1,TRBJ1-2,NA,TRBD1,CASSLNRGPHGYTF,TGCGCCAGCAGCTTGAACAGGGGGCCCCATGGCTACACCTTC
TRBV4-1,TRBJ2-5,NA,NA,CASSRRTGAQETQYF,TGCGCCAGCAGCCGGCGGACGGGAGCTCAAGAGACCCAGTACTTC
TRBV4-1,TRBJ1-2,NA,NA,CASSHGTAGVYGYTF,TGCGCCAGCAGCCACGGTACAGCAGGTGTCTATGGCTACACCTTC